This is a list of T cell receptor beta chains from one sample in a study of cytomegalovirus exposure and HLA in healthy donors. Only in-frame clones appear in the TCRdb table, and some are missing; sequencing was by immunoSEQ multiplex PCR. The sample yields roughly 100,000 clones, 70% to 85% seen once. Sequencing was performed on PBMCs. These receptors were obtained from a man in his fifties or sixties in good health and CMV-seronegative. Each CDR3 is given with its conserved first and last residue. Each record gives: J gene, V gene, clone size, D gene, CDR3 DNA, CDR3 protein. A D gene is named only where the DNA matches it firmly. Not every row has a clone size; where given, it reads once, few, many or a size class.

j_gene: TRBJ2-3
v_gene: TRBV19
abundance: once
d_gene: TRBD2
CDR3nt: TGTGCCAGTAGCTCAGCGGGATCATTCACAGATACGCAGTATTTT
CDR3aa: CASSSAGSFTDTQYF

j_gene: TRBJ2-1
v_gene: TRBV27
abundance: .
d_gene: TRBD2
CDR3nt: TGTGCCAGCAGTTTAATCGGGACTAGCGGGACCGATGAGCAGTTCTTC
CDR3aa: CASSLIGTSGTDEQFF

j_gene: TRBJ1-5
v_gene: TRBV4-1
abundance: .
d_gene: .
CDR3nt: TGCGCCAGCAGCCGCCGACAGGATAGCAATCAGCCCCAGCATTTT
CDR3aa: CASSRRQDSNQPQHF

j_gene: TRBJ2-5
v_gene: TRBV5-1
abundance: .
d_gene: .
CDR3nt: TGCGCCAGCAGCTTGTATACAGAGGAGACCCAGTACTTC
CDR3aa: CASSLYTEETQYF

j_gene: TRBJ1-2
v_gene: TRBV6-1
abundance: .
d_gene: TRBD1
CDR3nt: TGTGCCAGCAGTGAAGTACAGGGGGTATATGGCTACACCTTC
CDR3aa: CASSEVQGVYGYTF

j_gene: TRBJ1-2
v_gene: TRBV7-3
abundance: few
d_gene: .
CDR3nt: TGTGCCAGCAGCTTCGGACCGGGGGAGGGCTACACCTTC
CDR3aa: CASSFGPGEGYTF

j_gene: TRBJ1-1
v_gene: TRBV11-2
abundance: .
d_gene: .
CDR3nt: TGTGCCAGCAGCTTAGGAGCCTACACTGAAGCTTTCTTT
CDR3aa: CASSLGAYTEAFF

j_gene: TRBJ2-2
v_gene: TRBV7-2
abundance: .
d_gene: .
CDR3nt: TGTGCCAGCAGCTTTTCGGCCTCTCGAGGCACCGGGGAGCTGTTTTTT
CDR3aa: CASSFSASRGTGELFF

j_gene: TRBJ2-7
v_gene: TRBV6-6
abundance: .
d_gene: .
CDR3nt: TGTGCCAGCAGAACCGGGGGGCGGGAGCAGTACTTC
CDR3aa: CASRTGGREQYF

j_gene: TRBJ2-2
v_gene: TRBV7-3
abundance: .
d_gene: .
CDR3nt: TGTGCCAGCAGCTTAAAGGAAGCGACCGGATGGAACACCGGGGAGCTGTTTTTT
CDR3aa: CASSLKEATGWNTGELFF

j_gene: TRBJ2-7
v_gene: TRBV18
abundance: .
d_gene: TRBD2
CDR3nt: TGTGCCAGCTCACTACTAGCGGAGCGGCTTAGCGAGCAGTACTTC
CDR3aa: CASSLLAERLSEQYF

j_gene: TRBJ1-1
v_gene: TRBV7-9
abundance: .
d_gene: .
CDR3nt: TGTGCCAGCAGCTTAGCGCATGACAGGAATGAAGCTTTCTTT
CDR3aa: CASSLAHDRNEAFF

j_gene: TRBJ2-3
v_gene: TRBV18
abundance: once
d_gene: .
CDR3nt: TGTGCCAGCTCCTCCACAGATACGCAGTATTTT
CDR3aa: CASSSTDTQYF

j_gene: TRBJ1-2
v_gene: TRBV10-3
abundance: .
d_gene: .
CDR3nt: TGTGCCATCAGTGAGCAGTATGGCTACACCTTC
CDR3aa: CAISEQYGYTF

j_gene: TRBJ2-7
v_gene: TRBV5-1
abundance: .
d_gene: TRBD2
CDR3nt: TGCGCCGGCAGCTCTAGCGGGAGGGCCAGCTCCTACGAGCAGTACTTC
CDR3aa: CAGSSSGRASSYEQYF

j_gene: TRBJ2-5
v_gene: TRBV7-8
abundance: .
d_gene: .
CDR3nt: TGTGCCAGCAGCAATGATATCAGGTCGCAAGAGACCCAGTACTTC
CDR3aa: CASSNDIRSQETQYF

j_gene: TRBJ2-7
v_gene: TRBV5-1
abundance: .
d_gene: TRBD1
CDR3nt: TGCGCCAGCAGCTTGGGGGACTTGGGACAGGGGCCCTACGAGCAGTACTTC
CDR3aa: CASSLGDLGQGPYEQYF

j_gene: TRBJ1-2
v_gene: TRBV6-1
abundance: .
d_gene: TRBD1
CDR3nt: TGTGCCAGCAGTGGAACCGGGACAGGAAATGGCTACACCTTC
CDR3aa: CASSGTGTGNGYTF

j_gene: TRBJ1-5
v_gene: TRBV4-3
abundance: .
d_gene: .
CDR3nt: TGCGCCAGCAGCCAGGGGGCTGGACAGCCCCAGCATTTT
CDR3aa: CASSQGAGQPQHF

j_gene: TRBJ2-3
v_gene: TRBV2
abundance: .
d_gene: .
CDR3nt: TGTGCCACCTACGATAGCGGCACAGATACGCAGTATTTT
CDR3aa: CATYDSGTDTQYF

j_gene: TRBJ2-3
v_gene: TRBV7-9
abundance: .
d_gene: TRBD1
CDR3nt: TGTGCCAGCAGTCCAGCCGGGACAGGGAAAAACACAGATACGCAGTATTTT
CDR3aa: CASSPAGTGKNTDTQYF

j_gene: TRBJ2-1
v_gene: TRBV10-3
abundance: once
d_gene: TRBD2
CDR3nt: TGTGCCATCAGTGAGTCGAATCCCCAGGGACTAGCGGTACGGTGGTCCTACAATGAGCAGTTCTTC
CDR3aa: CAISESNPQGLAVRWSYNEQFF

j_gene: TRBJ1-1
v_gene: TRBV7-3
abundance: .
d_gene: .
CDR3nt: TGTGCCAGCAGCTTGGGGGGATCGACCACTGAAGCTTTCTTT
CDR3aa: CASSLGGSTTEAFF

j_gene: TRBJ2-7
v_gene: TRBV9
abundance: .
d_gene: TRBD1
CDR3nt: TGTGCCAGCAGCGTGGGGGACAGGGACGAGCAGTACTTC
CDR3aa: CASSVGDRDEQYF